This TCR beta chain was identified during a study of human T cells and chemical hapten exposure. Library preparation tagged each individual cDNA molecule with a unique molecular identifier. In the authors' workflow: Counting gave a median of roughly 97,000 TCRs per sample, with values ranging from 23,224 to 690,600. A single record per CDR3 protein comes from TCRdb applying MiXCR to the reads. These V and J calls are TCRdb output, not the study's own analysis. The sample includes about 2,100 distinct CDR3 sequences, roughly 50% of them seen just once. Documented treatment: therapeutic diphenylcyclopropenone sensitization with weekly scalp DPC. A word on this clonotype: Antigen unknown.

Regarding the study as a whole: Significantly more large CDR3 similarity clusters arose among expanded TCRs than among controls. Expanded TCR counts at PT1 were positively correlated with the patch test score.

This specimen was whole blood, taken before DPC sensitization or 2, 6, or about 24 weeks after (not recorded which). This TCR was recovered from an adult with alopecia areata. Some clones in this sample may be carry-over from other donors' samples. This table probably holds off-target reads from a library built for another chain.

This CDR3 reads CASSHWTSEGNEQFF. The CDR3 coding sequence is TGTGCCAGCAGCCACTGGACTAGCGAAGGGAATGAGCAGTTCTTC. This chain links TRBV3-1 with TRBJ2-1, with TRBD2 matching over 9 bases. There are 15 residues in the CDR3. Germline V gene sequence: CDR1 LGHDT, CDR2 YNNKEL (reference sequence). V was clipped by 3 bases and J by 7 bases; unmatched bases: 7.